This T cell receptor (beta chain) was found in a study of Ad26.COV2.S vaccination and SARS-CoV-2 variants. The study's findings and limits: Breadth of non-spike TCRs did not differ between vaccinees and placebo recipients.

The treatment here: about 20 received Ad26.COV2.S at low or high dose, single or two shots; 5 received placebo; per-sample allocation not given. Collection of the samples took place on day 63 after the first injection of vaccine or placebo. V trimming: 4 bases; J trimming: 6 bases; junction bases outside the gene matches: 9. The V gene's germline CDR1 is LGHDT and CDR2 YNNKEL (reference sequence). The CDR3 runs 14 residues. Comment on this clone: Its antigen is not identified.

This table comes from immunoSEQ multiplex PCR, and its TCRdb copy is limited to in-frame clones, with some not included. The sample contains roughly 400,000 clones, about 89% of which appear only once. The clonotype was recovered from a person between 18 and 59 years old who received the Ad26.COV2.S COVID-19 vaccine or a placebo. The rearrangement uses TRBV3-1 (or the pseudogene TRBV3-2) and TRBJ2-7; 7 positions agree with TRBD2. This sample comprised peripheral blood, obtained in a trial of Ad26.COV2.S vaccine versus placebo. CDR3 nucleotides: TGTGCCAGCAGCCCCGGGACTACCCCTGGCGAGCAGTACTTC. This codes for CASSPGTTPGEQYF.